Sequencing of this TCR beta chain was carried out in a study of blood T cell repertoires in COVID-19 (dated by TCRdb to about 2020). For context, the study as a whole: Samples from collaborators originated in the United States, Italy and Spain and spanned both the acute and convalescent phases of COVID-19. The prospective study material was composed of cDNA or gDNA derived from T cells, B-cell-depleted T cells, or PBMCs. The dataset comprised deeply sampled blood TCRbeta repertoires from subjects exposed to, actively infected with, or recovered from COVID-19. The repertoires were released in a freely available public database intended as a resource for research on the immune response to SARS-CoV-2. The samples were drawn from the first 160 participants of the ongoing ImmuneRACE study and from 1,254 subjects provided by 6 global collaborators. The sample metadata nearly always contained a de-identified subject ID, COVID-19 status, age in years and sex. HLA class I and class II types, where available, came from metadata supplied by the sample provider rather than from assay-based typing.

On the study overall, not on this receptor specifically: How much clinical and demographic metadata was included differed by source and by participant, and the metadata was provided uncurated.

A note on this clone: The antigen it binds to is not known. No per-base quality is available; no much larger clone lies one base away.

Each collaborating institution followed its own protocols to collect whole blood in K2EDTA tubes. For TCRbeta analysis, collaborators shipped samples in one of three forms: frozen whole blood, isolated PBMCs, or DNA extracted from either of those sample types. Sequences SGHAT (CDR1) and FQDESV (CDR2) are obtained from the germline V gene (reference sequence). The CDR3 holds 14 amino acids from the cysteine to the phenylalanine. The kept DNA is CDR3 alone, 42 bases in frame from the first base. The trim is 5 bases for V and 5 bases for J, with a gap of 15 bases between the germline ends. The immunoSEQ Assay, a bias-controlled multiplex PCR, was used to amplify TCRbeta CDR3 regions from genomic DNA. Concerning the study's data processing: The number of nucleated cells in each sample was estimated from the amplification of reference gene primers within the assay. Sequence reads were collapsed and filtered to measure the absolute abundance of every unique TCRbeta CDR3 rearrangement. For each sample, productive Simpson clonality was calculated as the square root of Simpson's diversity index over productive rearrangements. TCRdb holds this immuneACCESS table with in-frame rearrangements only. Some clones are missing; in checked studies, unresolved V genes explain under half, and the rest has no known cause. Clone size and V and J calls were adopted from that table, with D and trimming inferred from the DNA. The sample table records some 120,000 clones; approximately 77% of these occur just once. Together, the top ten hold roughly 20% of the sample.

The V and J segments used are TRBV11-1 and TRBJ2-5; TRBD1 is a possible D gene, resting on 6 matching bases. This receptor was taken from a man older than 75 with acute or convalescent COVID-19. The specimen was peripheral blood. The CDR3 protein: CASSLGPGQETQYF. The DNA reads as follows: TGTGCCAGCAGCCTTGGACCAGGACAGGAGACCCAGTACTTC. With all but the CDR3 taken from the reference TRBV11-1 and TRBJ2-5 genes, the full variable domain is: EAEVAQSPRYKITEKSQAVAFWCDPISGHATLYWYRQILGQGPELLVQFQDESVVDDSQLPKDRFSAERLKGVDSTLKIQPAELGDSAMYLCASSLGPGQETQYFGPGTRLLVL.